Listed below are T cell receptor beta chains from one sample, sequenced in a study of blood T cell repertoires in COVID-19. This table comes from immunoSEQ multiplex PCR, and its TCRdb copy is limited to in-frame clones, with some not included. The table includes 130,000 to 150,000 clones, roughly 76% detected once. The sample was peripheral blood. The receptors were sampled from a human donor with acute or convalescent COVID-19. The donor label of this sample is uncertain. Each CDR3 is given with its conserved first and last residue. Each record gives: V gene, J gene, clone size, D gene, CDR3 DNA, CDR3 protein. D genes are given only for firm matches. Clone size, where shown, is once, few, many, or a class for clones that have expanded.

v_gene: TRBV19
j_gene: TRBJ1-2
abundance: .
d_gene: TRBD1
CDR3nt: TGTGCCAGTAGTCTTCCCGGGACAGCGAATTCGAAGTCCAACACCTTC
CDR3aa: CASSLPGTANSKSNTF

v_gene: TRBV28
j_gene: TRBJ1-1
abundance: .
d_gene: .
CDR3nt: TGTGCCAGCAGTTTTAGGAGGGGCGCTGAAGCTTTCTTT
CDR3aa: CASSFRRGAEAFF

v_gene: TRBV7-7
j_gene: TRBJ2-1
abundance: .
d_gene: .
CDR3nt: TGTGCTAGCAGCCCAGACGACAGCTACAATGAGCAGTTCTTC
CDR3aa: CASSPDDSYNEQFF

v_gene: TRBV3-1/TRBV3-2
j_gene: TRBJ2-7
abundance: few
d_gene: TRBD1
CDR3nt: TGTGCCAGCAGCCACCGGGACAGAGCCTACGAGCAGTACTTC
CDR3aa: CASSHRDRAYEQYF

v_gene: TRBV5-6
j_gene: TRBJ1-5
abundance: .
d_gene: TRBD1
CDR3nt: TGTGCCAGCAGCTTAGGGAACAGGGGGGTTAGGACCCAGCATTTT
CDR3aa: CASSLGNRGVRTQHF

v_gene: TRBV25-1
j_gene: TRBJ2-3
abundance: .
d_gene: .
CDR3nt: TGTGCCAGCAGTGAATTAGGCGGGTTTTGGGATACGCAGTATTTT
CDR3aa: CASSELGGFWDTQYF

v_gene: TRBV9
j_gene: TRBJ2-2
abundance: few
d_gene: .
CDR3nt: TGTGCCAGCAGCGCGAGAGGTCAGGGGCCCTCCACCGGGGAGCTGTTTTTT
CDR3aa: CASSARGQGPSTGELFF

v_gene: TRBV27
j_gene: TRBJ1-2
abundance: .
d_gene: TRBD1
CDR3nt: TGTGCCAGCAGTTTCGGCAGGGGGGACTATGGCTACACCTTC
CDR3aa: CASSFGRGDYGYTF

v_gene: TRBV6-1
j_gene: TRBJ1-2
abundance: .
d_gene: TRBD1
CDR3nt: TGTGCCAGCAGTGAAAGGGGGGGACAGGGGGCACGAGGCTACACCTTC
CDR3aa: CASSERGGQGARGYTF

v_gene: TRBV9
j_gene: TRBJ2-2
abundance: once
d_gene: .
CDR3nt: TGTGCCAGCAGCGTCAGGTTACAGGGAACCGGGGAGCTGTTTTTT
CDR3aa: CASSVRLQGTGELFF

v_gene: TRBV6-5
j_gene: TRBJ1-2
abundance: .
d_gene: TRBD1
CDR3nt: TGTGCCAGCACCTCCCCCGGACAGGTCTATGGCTACACCTTC
CDR3aa: CASTSPGQVYGYTF

v_gene: TRBV6-5
j_gene: TRBJ1-1
abundance: .
d_gene: .
CDR3nt: TGTGCCACCCAGGGTCCGGACACTGAAGCTTTCTTT
CDR3aa: CATQGPDTEAFF

v_gene: TRBV2
j_gene: TRBJ1-2
abundance: once
d_gene: .
CDR3nt: TGTGCCAGCAGTCTGGGGACGGGGGGTGGCTACACCTTC
CDR3aa: CASSLGTGGGYTF

v_gene: TRBV9
j_gene: TRBJ2-2
abundance: .
d_gene: .
CDR3nt: TGTGCCAGCAGCACGCGGGAAGGACAAGCGAACACCGGGGAGCTGTTTTTT
CDR3aa: CASSTREGQANTGELFF

v_gene: TRBV10-2
j_gene: TRBJ2-1
abundance: .
d_gene: .
CDR3nt: TGCGCCAGCAGTGAGTCGGGGACTGCTTACGTCTCCTACAATGAGCTGTTCTTC
CDR3aa: CASSESGTAYVSYNELFF

v_gene: TRBV2
j_gene: TRBJ1-5
abundance: .
d_gene: TRBD1
CDR3nt: TGTGCCAGCAGTGAATTCGGGGCAGGGGGTCAGCCCCAGCATTTT
CDR3aa: CASSEFGAGGQPQHF

v_gene: TRBV19
j_gene: TRBJ2-7
abundance: .
d_gene: .
CDR3nt: TGTGCCAGTAGTCGTTACCCCGGAGGCGAGCAGTACTTC
CDR3aa: CASSRYPGGEQYF

v_gene: TRBV7-2
j_gene: TRBJ2-7
abundance: .
d_gene: TRBD1
CDR3nt: TGTGCCAGCAGCACATGGGACAGGCCTACCTACGAGCAGTACTTC
CDR3aa: CASSTWDRPTYEQYF

v_gene: TRBV24-1
j_gene: TRBJ2-5
abundance: many
d_gene: TRBD2
CDR3nt: TGTGCCACCAGTGACCCTAGCGGGGTAGGGGAGACCCAGTACTTC
CDR3aa: CATSDPSGVGETQYF

v_gene: TRBV7-2
j_gene: TRBJ1-2
abundance: .
d_gene: .
CDR3nt: TGTGCCAGCAGCCCCAGGGTATCGCATGGCTACACCTTC
CDR3aa: CASSPRVSHGYTF

v_gene: TRBV6-6
j_gene: TRBJ1-5
abundance: .
d_gene: .
CDR3nt: TGTGCCAGCAGTTACTCAGCCCAGGGAGGGAGTCAGCCCCAGCATTTT
CDR3aa: CASSYSAQGGSQPQHF

v_gene: TRBV5-4
j_gene: TRBJ1-2
abundance: .
d_gene: .
CDR3nt: TGTGCCAGCAGCTTGGTGGCCTATGGCTACACCTTC
CDR3aa: CASSLVAYGYTF

v_gene: TRBV6-5
j_gene: TRBJ1-5
abundance: .
d_gene: .
CDR3nt: TGTGCCAGCAGACCTTTCGAGACGGGGAATCAGCCCCAGCATTTT
CDR3aa: CASRPFETGNQPQHF

v_gene: TRBV2
j_gene: TRBJ2-2
abundance: .
d_gene: .
CDR3nt: TGTGCCACTCACAAGGACAAGAACACCGGGGAGCTGTTTTTT
CDR3aa: CATHKDKNTGELFF

v_gene: TRBV24-1
j_gene: TRBJ2-3
abundance: .
d_gene: TRBD1
CDR3nt: TGTGCCACCAGTGATTCGCCGGGACAGGGGGTAGATACGCAGTATTTT
CDR3aa: CATSDSPGQGVDTQYF

v_gene: TRBV6-5
j_gene: TRBJ1-2
abundance: once
d_gene: .
CDR3nt: TGTGCCAGCAGGTACGGACAACCCACCGGCTATGGCTACACCTTC
CDR3aa: CASRYGQPTGYGYTF

v_gene: TRBV19
j_gene: TRBJ2-7
abundance: .
d_gene: TRBD2
CDR3nt: TGTGCCAGTACTAGGGCTAGCGGGGGCGCCGAGCAGTACTTC
CDR3aa: CASTRASGGAEQYF

v_gene: TRBV10-3
j_gene: TRBJ1-6
abundance: .
d_gene: .
CDR3nt: TGTGCCATCAGTTCCCAAGGGGATAATTCACCCCTCCACTTT
CDR3aa: CAISSQGDNSPLHF

v_gene: TRBV5-1
j_gene: TRBJ2-5
abundance: .
d_gene: .
CDR3nt: TGCGCCAGCAGCTCCTTAGGGGACACTAATCAAGAGACCCAGTACTTC
CDR3aa: CASSSLGDTNQETQYF

v_gene: TRBV6-6
j_gene: TRBJ2-2
abundance: .
d_gene: .
CDR3nt: TGTGCCAGCAGTTACTGGCAGGAAGGGGAGCTGTTTTTT
CDR3aa: CASSYWQEGELFF

v_gene: TRBV5-1
j_gene: TRBJ2-5
abundance: .
d_gene: .
CDR3nt: TGCGCCAGCAGCCCCTCTGGGGCAGGACAAGAGACCCAGTACTTC
CDR3aa: CASSPSGAGQETQYF

v_gene: TRBV2
j_gene: TRBJ1-5
abundance: .
d_gene: TRBD1
CDR3nt: TGTGCCACTAAGGACAGGTCCGATCAGCCCCAGCATTTT
CDR3aa: CATKDRSDQPQHF

v_gene: TRBV13
j_gene: TRBJ2-1
abundance: .
d_gene: .
CDR3nt: TGTGCCAGCAGCTGGAGTCCGAACTCCTACAATGAGCAGTTCTTC
CDR3aa: CASSWSPNSYNEQFF

v_gene: TRBV7-9
j_gene: TRBJ1-2
abundance: .
d_gene: TRBD1
CDR3nt: TGTGCCAGCAGCCCGCTGGGACAGGGAGATGGCTACACCTTC
CDR3aa: CASSPLGQGDGYTF

v_gene: TRBV7-2
j_gene: TRBJ1-1
abundance: once
d_gene: .
CDR3nt: TGTGCCAGCAGCTCGAAGGCAGGGAACACTGAAGCTTTCTTT
CDR3aa: CASSSKAGNTEAFF

v_gene: TRBV27
j_gene: TRBJ2-2
abundance: .
d_gene: .
CDR3nt: TGTGCCAGCAGTTTATCTAGCCAGGGGAAACCCGCGAACACCGGGGAGCTGTTTTTT
CDR3aa: CASSLSSQGKPANTGELFF

v_gene: TRBV12-5
j_gene: TRBJ2-5
abundance: .
d_gene: TRBD1
CDR3nt: TGTGCTAGTTCAGGGGCAGGGGGTGCGGAGACCCAGTACTTC
CDR3aa: CASSGAGGAETQYF

v_gene: TRBV3-1/TRBV3-2
j_gene: TRBJ1-1
abundance: .
d_gene: TRBD1
CDR3nt: TGTGCCAGCAGCCATCCAAGGACAGGGCGTTTCACTGAAGCTTTCTTT
CDR3aa: CASSHPRTGRFTEAFF

v_gene: TRBV3-1/TRBV3-2
j_gene: TRBJ1-5
abundance: few
d_gene: TRBD1
CDR3nt: TGTGCCAGCAGCCGGACAGGAGACAATCAGCCCCAGCATTTT
CDR3aa: CASSRTGDNQPQHF

v_gene: TRBV6-1
j_gene: TRBJ1-4
abundance: .
d_gene: .
CDR3nt: TGTGCCAGCAGTGAAGCCCGGGAGATTGAAAAACTGTTTTTT
CDR3aa: CASSEAREIEKLFF

v_gene: TRBV29-1
j_gene: TRBJ1-5
abundance: .
d_gene: TRBD1
CDR3nt: TGCAGCGTTGTACAGGGGCAATCTGGACCCCAGCATTTT
CDR3aa: CSVVQGQSGPQHF

v_gene: TRBV7-8
j_gene: TRBJ1-2
abundance: .
d_gene: .
CDR3nt: TGTGCCAGCAGCTCCCCCGGGGGTTATGGCTACACCTTC
CDR3aa: CASSSPGGYGYTF

v_gene: TRBV11-3
j_gene: TRBJ2-3
abundance: .
d_gene: .
CDR3nt: TGTGCCAGCAGCTTAGGCAGGGATCTGGAAGATACGCAGTATTTT
CDR3aa: CASSLGRDLEDTQYF

v_gene: TRBV19
j_gene: TRBJ1-4
abundance: .
d_gene: .
CDR3nt: TGTGCCAGTAGTATGGGGATTGACAGTACTAATGAAAAACTGTTTTTT
CDR3aa: CASSMGIDSTNEKLFF

v_gene: TRBV2
j_gene: TRBJ2-6
abundance: .
d_gene: TRBD1
CDR3nt: TGTGCCAGCAGTGAAAGGGGGCCAGGGGCCAACGTCCTGACTTTC
CDR3aa: CASSERGPGANVLTF

v_gene: TRBV27
j_gene: TRBJ1-1
abundance: .
d_gene: .
CDR3nt: TGTGCCAGCTCCTGGGGGGGGATGGGCACTGAAGCTTTCTTT
CDR3aa: CASSWGGMGTEAFF

v_gene: TRBV2
j_gene: TRBJ1-5
abundance: .
d_gene: .
CDR3nt: TGTGCCAGCAGTTTGGACAGACTACGTCGAAATCAGCCCCAGCATTTT
CDR3aa: CASSLDRLRRNQPQHF

v_gene: TRBV6-5
j_gene: TRBJ1-2
abundance: .
d_gene: TRBD1
CDR3nt: TGTGCCAGCAGTTACTCGACCCAGGGGGCAGAGGGCTACACCTTC
CDR3aa: CASSYSTQGAEGYTF

v_gene: TRBV18
j_gene: TRBJ1-5
abundance: .
d_gene: .
CDR3nt: TGTGCCAGCTCACCACATAAAAATCAGCCCCAGCATTTT
CDR3aa: CASSPHKNQPQHF

v_gene: TRBV23-1
j_gene: TRBJ1-5
abundance: .
d_gene: TRBD1
CDR3nt: TGCGCCAGCAGTTCCGGGACAGGGGATCATCAGCCCCAGCATTTT
CDR3aa: CASSSGTGDHQPQHF

v_gene: TRBV6-5
j_gene: TRBJ1-2
abundance: .
d_gene: .
CDR3nt: TGTGCCAGCAGAGACCTGGGCGGGACTAACTATGGCTACACCTTC
CDR3aa: CASRDLGGTNYGYTF

v_gene: TRBV6-5
j_gene: TRBJ1-2
abundance: .
d_gene: TRBD1
CDR3nt: TGTGCCAGCAGCGCAACAGGGGGAGGCTATGGCTACACCTTC
CDR3aa: CASSATGGGYGYTF

v_gene: TRBV19
j_gene: TRBJ2-5
abundance: .
d_gene: TRBD2
CDR3nt: TGTGCCAGTAGTATCCCCAGCGGGAAGACCCAGTACTTC
CDR3aa: CASSIPSGKTQYF

v_gene: TRBV5-1
j_gene: TRBJ1-2
abundance: .
d_gene: TRBD1
CDR3nt: TGCGCCAGCAGCTTGGACAGGGACAGCAACTATGGCTACACCTTC
CDR3aa: CASSLDRDSNYGYTF

v_gene: TRBV14
j_gene: TRBJ2-7
abundance: .
d_gene: .
CDR3nt: TGTGCCAGCAGCCACGGATCCAGGGCCATACGCTCCTACGAGCAGTACTTC
CDR3aa: CASSHGSRAIRSYEQYF

v_gene: TRBV9
j_gene: TRBJ2-4
abundance: .
d_gene: TRBD1
CDR3nt: TGTGCCAGCAGCGCGGTGCCAGGGGGCGGGGACATTCAGTACTTC
CDR3aa: CASSAVPGGGDIQYF

v_gene: TRBV6-5
j_gene: TRBJ1-1
abundance: .
d_gene: .
CDR3nt: TGTGCCAGCAGTTACGCGGAGGGGGGGCCAACTGAAGCTTTCTTT
CDR3aa: CASSYAEGGPTEAFF

v_gene: TRBV24-1
j_gene: TRBJ1-5
abundance: few
d_gene: .
CDR3nt: TGTGCCACCAGTGAACAGATTAGCAATCAGCCCCAGCATTTT
CDR3aa: CATSEQISNQPQHF

v_gene: TRBV18
j_gene: TRBJ2-2
abundance: .
d_gene: .
CDR3nt: TGTGCCAGCTCACTGTGGACAGTTTCGAACACCGGGGAGCTGTTTTTT
CDR3aa: CASSLWTVSNTGELFF